This T cell receptor beta chain was obtained from a study of T cells after yellow fever vaccination. TCRdb re-analysed the 5' RACE reads in MiXCR, keeping a single row per CDR3 protein. The data show some 320,000 distinct CDR3 sequences, about 8.7% seen once. The V gene end was trimmed by 6 bases and the J gene end by 10 bases; junction bases not matched to a gene: 12. Germline V gives CDR1 MNHEY, CDR2 SVGEGT. The CDR3 covers 15 residues. Sample: PBMCs, taken on the day of the first yellow fever vaccination. The source is a man younger than 35 who received the YFV17D yellow fever vaccine. The chain employs TRBV6-2 or TRBV6-3 and TRBJ2-1, with 10 bases identical to TRBD2. CDR3 nucleotide sequence: TGTGCCAGCAGATCCGCTCTAGCGGGGGCAAAGGAGCAGTTCTTC. This codes for CASRSALAGAKEQFF.